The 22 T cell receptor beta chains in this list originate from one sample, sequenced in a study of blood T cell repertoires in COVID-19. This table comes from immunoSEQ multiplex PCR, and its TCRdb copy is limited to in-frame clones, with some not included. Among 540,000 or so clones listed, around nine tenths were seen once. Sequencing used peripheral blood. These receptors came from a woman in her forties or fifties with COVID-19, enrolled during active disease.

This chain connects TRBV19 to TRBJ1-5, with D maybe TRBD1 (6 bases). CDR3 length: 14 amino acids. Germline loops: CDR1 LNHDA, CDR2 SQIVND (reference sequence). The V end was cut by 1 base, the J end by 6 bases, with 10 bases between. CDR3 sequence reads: CASSIGQGPQPQHF. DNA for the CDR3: TGTGCCAGTAGTATAGGGCAGGGGCCTCAGCCCCAGCATTTT.

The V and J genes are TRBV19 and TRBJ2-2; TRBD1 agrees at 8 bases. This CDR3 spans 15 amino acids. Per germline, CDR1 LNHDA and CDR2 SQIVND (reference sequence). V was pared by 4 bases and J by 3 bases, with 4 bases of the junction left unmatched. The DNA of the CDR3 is TGTGCCAGTAGTACCTCAGGGGGCGACACCGGGGAGCTGTTTTTT. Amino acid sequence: CASSTSGGDTGELFF.

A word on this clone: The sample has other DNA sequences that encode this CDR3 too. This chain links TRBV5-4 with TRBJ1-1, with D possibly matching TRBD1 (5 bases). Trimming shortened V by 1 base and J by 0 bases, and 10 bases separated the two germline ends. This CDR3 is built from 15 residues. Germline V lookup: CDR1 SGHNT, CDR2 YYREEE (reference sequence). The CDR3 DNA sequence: TGTGCCAGCAGCTTGTCTACAGGTCTGAACACTGAAGCTTTCTTT. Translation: CASSLSTGLNTEAFF. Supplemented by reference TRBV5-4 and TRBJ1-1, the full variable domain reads ETGVTQSPTHLIKTRGQQVTLRCSSQSGHNTVSWYQQALGQGPQFIFQYYREEENGRGNFPPRFSGLQFPNYSSELNVNALELDDSALYLCASSLSTGLNTEAFFGQGTRLTVV.

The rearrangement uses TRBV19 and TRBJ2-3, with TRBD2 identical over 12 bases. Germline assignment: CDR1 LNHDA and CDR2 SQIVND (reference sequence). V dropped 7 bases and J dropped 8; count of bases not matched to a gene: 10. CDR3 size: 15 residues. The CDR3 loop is CASNPSGGVVGTQYF. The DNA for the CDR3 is TGTGCCAGTAACCCTAGCGGGGGGGTCGTGGGTACGCAGTATTTT.

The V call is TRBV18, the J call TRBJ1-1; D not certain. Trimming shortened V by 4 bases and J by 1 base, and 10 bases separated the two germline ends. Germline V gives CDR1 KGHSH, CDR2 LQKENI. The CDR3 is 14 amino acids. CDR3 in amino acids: CASSREKGNTEAFF. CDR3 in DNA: TGTGCCAGCTCACGGGAGAAGGGGAACACTGAAGCTTTCTTT.

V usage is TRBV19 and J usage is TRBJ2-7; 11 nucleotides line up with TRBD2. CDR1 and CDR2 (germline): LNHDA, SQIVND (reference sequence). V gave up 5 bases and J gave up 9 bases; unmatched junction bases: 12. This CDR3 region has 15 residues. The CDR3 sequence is CASSLRLAGQGGQYF. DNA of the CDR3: TGTGCCAGTAGTCTACGACTAGCGGGGCAGGGGGGGCAGTACTTC.

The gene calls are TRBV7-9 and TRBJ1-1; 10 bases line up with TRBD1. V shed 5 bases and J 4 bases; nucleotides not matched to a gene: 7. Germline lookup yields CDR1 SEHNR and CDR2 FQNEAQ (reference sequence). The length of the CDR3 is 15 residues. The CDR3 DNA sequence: TGTGCCAGCAGCCCCACGGGGGACAGGGGCACTGAAGCTTTCTTT. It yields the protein CASSPTGDRGTEAFF.

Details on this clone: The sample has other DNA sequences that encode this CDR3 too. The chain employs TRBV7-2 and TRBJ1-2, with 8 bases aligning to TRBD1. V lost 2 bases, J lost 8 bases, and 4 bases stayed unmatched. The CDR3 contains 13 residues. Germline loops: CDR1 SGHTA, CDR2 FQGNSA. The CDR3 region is CASSLQGARGYTF. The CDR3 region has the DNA TGTGCCAGCAGCTTACAGGGGGCGCGGGGCTACACCTTC.

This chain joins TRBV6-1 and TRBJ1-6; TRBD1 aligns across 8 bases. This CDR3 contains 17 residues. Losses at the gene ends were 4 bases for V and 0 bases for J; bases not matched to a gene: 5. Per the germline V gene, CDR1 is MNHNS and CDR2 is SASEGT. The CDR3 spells CASSGTGLGSYNSPLHF. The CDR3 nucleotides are TGTGCCAGCAGTGGGACAGGGCTCGGCTCCTATAATTCACCCCTCCACTTT.

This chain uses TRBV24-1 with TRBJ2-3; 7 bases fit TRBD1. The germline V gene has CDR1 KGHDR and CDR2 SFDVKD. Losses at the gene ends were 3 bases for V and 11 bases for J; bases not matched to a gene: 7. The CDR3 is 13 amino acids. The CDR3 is CATSDGSRGKQYF. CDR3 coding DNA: TGTGCCACCAGTGATGGAAGCAGGGGGAAGCAGTATTTT.

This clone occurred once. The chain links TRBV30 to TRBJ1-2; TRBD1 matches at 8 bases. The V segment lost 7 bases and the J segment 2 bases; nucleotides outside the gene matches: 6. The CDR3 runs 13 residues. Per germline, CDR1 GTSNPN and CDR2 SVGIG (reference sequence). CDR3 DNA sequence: TGTGCCTCAAGACAGGGGCAGAACTATGGCTACACCTTC. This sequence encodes CASRQGQNYGYTF.

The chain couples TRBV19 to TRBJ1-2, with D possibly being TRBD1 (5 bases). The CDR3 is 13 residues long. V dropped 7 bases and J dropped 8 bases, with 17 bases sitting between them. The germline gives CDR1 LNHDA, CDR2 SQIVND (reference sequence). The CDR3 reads CASKGPRGKGYTF. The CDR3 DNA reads TGTGCCAGTAAAGGCCCCCGGGGGAAGGGCTACACCTTC.

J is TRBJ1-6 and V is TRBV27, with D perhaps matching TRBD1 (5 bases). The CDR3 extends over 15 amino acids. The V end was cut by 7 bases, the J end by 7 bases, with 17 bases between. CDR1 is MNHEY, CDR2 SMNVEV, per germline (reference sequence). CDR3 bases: TGTGCCAGCAACTCTGGGGCAGGGTACAATTCACCCCTCCACTTT. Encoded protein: CASNSGAGYNSPLHF.

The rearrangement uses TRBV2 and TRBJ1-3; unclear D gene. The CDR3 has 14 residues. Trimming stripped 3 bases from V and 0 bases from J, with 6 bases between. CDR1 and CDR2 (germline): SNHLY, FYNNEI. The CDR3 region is CASSEVSSGNTIYF. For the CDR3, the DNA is TGTGCCAGCAGTGAGGTTAGCTCTGGAAACACCATATATTTT. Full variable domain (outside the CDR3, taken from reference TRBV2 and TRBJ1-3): EPEVTQTPSHQVTQMGQEVILRCVPISNHLYFYWYRQILGQKVEFLVSFYNNEISEKSEIFDDQFSVERPDGSNFTLKIRSTKLEDSAMYFCASSEVSSGNTIYFGEGSWLTVV.

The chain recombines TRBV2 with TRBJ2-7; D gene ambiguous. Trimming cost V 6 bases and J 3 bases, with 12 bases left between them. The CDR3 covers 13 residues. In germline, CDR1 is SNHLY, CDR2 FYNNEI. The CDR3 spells CASSPTRGYEQYF. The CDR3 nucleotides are TGTGCCAGCAGCCCGACTCGAGGCTACGAGCAGTACTTC.

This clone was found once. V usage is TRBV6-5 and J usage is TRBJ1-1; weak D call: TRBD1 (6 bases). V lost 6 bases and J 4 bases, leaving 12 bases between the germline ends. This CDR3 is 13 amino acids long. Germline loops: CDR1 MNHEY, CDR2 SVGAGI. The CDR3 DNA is TGTGCCAGCAGGCTACAGGGCGGCACTGAAGCTTTCTTT. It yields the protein CASRLQGGTEAFF.

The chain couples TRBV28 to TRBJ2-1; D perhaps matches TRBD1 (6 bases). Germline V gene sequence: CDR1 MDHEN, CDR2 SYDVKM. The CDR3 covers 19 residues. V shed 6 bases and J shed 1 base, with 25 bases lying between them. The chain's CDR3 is CASSAATGPGAYSYNEQFF. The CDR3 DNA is TGTGCCAGCAGCGCCGCAACTGGTCCAGGGGCCTATTCCTACAATGAGCAGTTCTTC. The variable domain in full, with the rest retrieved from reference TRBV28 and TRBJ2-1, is DVKVTQSSRYLVKRTGEKVFLECVQDMDHENMFWYRQDPGLGLRLIYFSYDVKMKEKGDIPEGYSVSREKKERFSLILESASTNQTSMYLCASSAATGPGAYSYNEQFFGPGTRLTVL.

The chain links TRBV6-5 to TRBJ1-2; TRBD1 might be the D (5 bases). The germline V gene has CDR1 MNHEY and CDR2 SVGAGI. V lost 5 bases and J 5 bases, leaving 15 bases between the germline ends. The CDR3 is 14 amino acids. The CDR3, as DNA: TGTGCCAGCAGTCCTCGGACGGGGGAGTATGGCTACACCTTC. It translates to CASSPRTGEYGYTF.

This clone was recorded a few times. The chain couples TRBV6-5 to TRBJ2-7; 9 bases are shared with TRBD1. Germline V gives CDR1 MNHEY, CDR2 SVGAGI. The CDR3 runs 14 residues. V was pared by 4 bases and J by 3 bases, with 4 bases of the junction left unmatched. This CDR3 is CASSFRDRVYEQYF. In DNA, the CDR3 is TGTGCCAGCAGTTTCCGGGACAGGGTCTACGAGCAGTACTTC.

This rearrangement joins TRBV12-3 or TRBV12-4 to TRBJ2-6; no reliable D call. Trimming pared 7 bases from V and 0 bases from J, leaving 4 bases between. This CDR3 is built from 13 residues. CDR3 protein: CASTSSGANVLTF. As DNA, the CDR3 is TGTGCCAGCACCAGCTCTGGGGCCAACGTCCTGACTTTC.

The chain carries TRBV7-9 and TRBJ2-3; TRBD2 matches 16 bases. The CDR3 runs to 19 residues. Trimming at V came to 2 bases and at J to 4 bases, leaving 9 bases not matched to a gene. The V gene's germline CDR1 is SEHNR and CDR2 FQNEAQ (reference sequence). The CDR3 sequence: CASSLSPGLAGGQADTQYF. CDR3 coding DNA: TGTGCCAGCAGCTTATCTCCGGGACTAGCGGGGGGGCAAGCAGATACGCAGTATTTT. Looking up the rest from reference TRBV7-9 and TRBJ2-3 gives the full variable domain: DTGVSQNPRHKITKRGQNVTFRCDPISEHNRLYWYRQTLGQGPEFLTYFQNEAQLEKSRLLSDRFSAERPKGSFSTLEIQRTEQGDSAMYLCASSLSPGLAGGQADTQYFGPGTRLTVL.

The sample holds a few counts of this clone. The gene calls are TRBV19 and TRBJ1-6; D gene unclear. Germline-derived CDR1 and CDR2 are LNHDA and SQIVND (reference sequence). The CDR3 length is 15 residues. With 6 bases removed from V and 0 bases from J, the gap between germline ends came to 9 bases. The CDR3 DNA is TGTGCCAGTAGGGAACAGAGCTCCTATAATTCACCCCTCCACTTT. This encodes CASREQSSYNSPLHF. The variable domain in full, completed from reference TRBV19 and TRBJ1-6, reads DGGITQSPKYLFRKEGQNVTLSCEQNLNHDAMYWYRQDPGQGLRLIYYSQIVNDFQKGDIAEGYSVSREKKESFPLTVTSAQKNPTAFYLCASREQSSYNSPLHFGNGTRLTVT.